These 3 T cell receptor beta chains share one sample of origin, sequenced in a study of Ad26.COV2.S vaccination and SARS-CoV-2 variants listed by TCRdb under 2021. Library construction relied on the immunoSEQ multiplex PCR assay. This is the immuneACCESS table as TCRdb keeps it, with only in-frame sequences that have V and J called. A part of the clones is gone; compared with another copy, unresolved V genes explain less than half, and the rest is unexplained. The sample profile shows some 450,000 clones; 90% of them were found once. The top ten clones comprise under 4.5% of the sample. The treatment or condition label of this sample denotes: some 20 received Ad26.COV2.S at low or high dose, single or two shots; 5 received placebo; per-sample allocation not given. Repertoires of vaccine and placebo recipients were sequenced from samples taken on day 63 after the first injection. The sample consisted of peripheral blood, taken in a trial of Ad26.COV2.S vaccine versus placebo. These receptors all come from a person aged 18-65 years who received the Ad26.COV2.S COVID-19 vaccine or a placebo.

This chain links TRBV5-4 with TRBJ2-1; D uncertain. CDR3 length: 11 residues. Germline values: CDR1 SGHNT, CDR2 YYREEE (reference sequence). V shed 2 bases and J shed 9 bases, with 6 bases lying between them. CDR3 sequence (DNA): TGTGCCAGCAGCTTTGTAGGTGAGCAGTTCTTC. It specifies CASSFVGEQFF.

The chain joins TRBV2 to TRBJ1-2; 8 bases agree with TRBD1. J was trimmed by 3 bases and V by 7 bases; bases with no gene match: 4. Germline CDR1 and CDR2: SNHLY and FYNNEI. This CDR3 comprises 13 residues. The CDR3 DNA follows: TGTGCCAGCAAACCAGGGGGCGACTATGGCTACACCTTC. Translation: CASKPGGDYGYTF. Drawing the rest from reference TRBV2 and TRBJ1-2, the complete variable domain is EPEVTQTPSHQVTQMGQEVILRCVPISNHLYFYWYRQILGQKVEFLVSFYNNEISEKSEIFDDQFSVERPDGSNFTLKIRSTKLEDSAMYFCASKPGGDYGYTFGSGTRLTVV.

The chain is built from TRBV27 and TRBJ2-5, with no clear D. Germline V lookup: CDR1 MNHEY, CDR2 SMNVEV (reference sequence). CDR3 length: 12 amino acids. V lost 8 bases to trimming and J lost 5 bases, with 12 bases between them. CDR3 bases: TGTGCCAGCGGAGTAGGATGGGAGACCCAGTACTTC. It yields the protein CASGVGWETQYF.